This TCR beta chain was retrieved from a study of T cell responses to AZD1222 COVID-19 vaccine. On the study more broadly: Combined were second doses at about 4 or about 12 weeks.

CDR1 and CDR2 from the germline V gene are MDHEN and SYDVKM. V lost 3 bases, J lost 10 bases, and 5 bases stayed unmatched. This CDR3 region has 12 residues. Generated by immunoSEQ multiplex PCR, the TCRdb table keeps only in-frame clones and is missing some. The sample consists of 150,000 or so clones, approximately 90% of them appearing once. The rearrangement joins TRBV28 to TRBJ1-2, with 7 positions matching TRBD1. This receptor was taken from an adult in good health. The source was peripheral blood, collected on day 0 of AZD1222 vaccination. This chain's CDR3 is CASSLTGTHYTF. The CDR3 nucleotides read TGTGCCAGCAGTTTGACAGGGACACACTACACCTTC.